This T cell receptor beta chain was captured in a study of vaccination effects on CD4 cells after COVID-19. Peptide-pool stimulation followed by sequencing identified expanded antigen-specific CD4+ clonotypes in the ViraFEST assay. Culture lasted about 10 days before CD4+ T cell isolation. Subjects were given two BNT162b2 or mRNA-1273 vaccine doses. Sequencing used immunoSEQ multiplex PCR; TCRdb keeps in-frame clones, though not all of them. Here the sample spans about 81,000 clones, around 74% being singletons. As to this clone: Its antigen is not known.

The V gene lost 0 bases and the J gene lost 2 bases, with 12 bases spanning the gap. Germline V gives CDR1 LNHNV, CDR2 YYDKDF (reference sequence). The CDR3 spans 16 residues. The rearrangement links TRBV15 to TRBJ2-3; D remains unclear. This TCR was sampled from a human donor who received a COVID-19 vaccine. The sequences come from CD4+ T cells from PBMCs cultured with HCoV-OC43 spike peptides, collected after COVID-19 vaccination. The subset is: HCoV-OC43 spike overlapping peptide pool stimulation. CDR3 bases: TGTGCCACCAGCAGAGATCTTCAAGGGATCACAGATACGCAGTATTTT. This gives the protein CATSRDLQGITDTQYF.